The 25 T cell receptor beta chains below come from one sample, sequenced in a study of cytomegalovirus exposure and HLA in healthy donors. Primers included in the PCR were 60 Vbeta and 13 Jbeta primers. This table comes from immunoSEQ multiplex PCR, and its TCRdb copy is limited to in-frame clones, with some not included. The table records some 120,000 clones, about 82% of them present only once. The specimen sequenced was PBMCs. These receptors all stem from a man aged 50 to 59 in good health and CMV-seronegative.

The chain employs TRBV4-2 and TRBJ1-1; 9 bases line up with TRBD1. The trim removed 5 bases at V and 12 bases at J, leaving 7 bases unmatched. The CDR3 extends over 12 amino acids. Germline values: CDR1 LGHNA, CDR2 YNFKEQ. CDR3 nucleotide sequence: TGTGCCAGCAGCTGGGACAGGGTATTAACTTTCTTT. Encoded protein: CASSWDRVLTFF.

This sequence joins TRBV4-1 and TRBJ2-3; 7 nucleotides match TRBD1. Germline V gene lookup returns CDR1 MGHRA and CDR2 YSYEKL. Germline trimming cut 2 bases from V and 4 bases from J; bases unmatched to any gene: 6. The CDR3 consists of 15 residues. The CDR3 DNA reads TGCGCCAGCAGCCAACCAGGACAGGTGGCAGATACGCAGTATTTT. This codes for CASSQPGQVADTQYF.

The chain employs TRBV2 and TRBJ1-5; D call uncertain. Germline V gives CDR1 SNHLY, CDR2 FYNNEI. The CDR3 has 12 residues. V lost 9 bases and J lost 0, with 6 bases in between. The CDR3 sequence: CASGGSNQPQHF. Here the CDR3 DNA reads TGTGCCAGTGGCGGTAGCAATCAGCCCCAGCATTTT.

This clone was seen a single time. The chain combines TRBV9 with TRBJ2-1; 10 bases line up with TRBD2. V was clipped by 0 bases and J by 4 bases; unmatched bases: 4. This CDR3 contains 16 residues. CDR1 is SGDLS and CDR2 is YYNGEE in the germline V gene. In DNA, the CDR3 is TGTGCCAGCAGCGTAGGCGCTAGCGGGGGTTACAATGAGCAGTTCTTC. Translation gives CASSVGASGGYNEQFF. Complete variable domain (other parts from reference TRBV9 and TRBJ2-1): DSGVTQTPKHLITATGQRVTLRCSPRSGDLSVYWYQQSLDQGLQFLIQYYNGEERAKGNILERFSAQQFPDLHSELNLSSLELGDSALYFCASSVGASGGYNEQFFGPGTRLTVL.

The chain recombines TRBV19 with TRBJ2-5; D may be TRBD1 (6 bases). V dropped 5 bases and J dropped 4 bases, with 14 bases sitting between them. The CDR3 runs to 14 residues. Germline lookup yields CDR1 LNHDA and CDR2 SQIVND (reference sequence). CDR3: CASSYRPGVETQYF. DNA for the CDR3: TGTGCCAGTAGTTACCGGCCAGGGGTAGAGACCCAGTACTTC.

This clone was seen more than once but under ten times. This rearrangement joins TRBV6-6 to TRBJ1-4; 10 positions agree with TRBD1. The V segment lost 9 bases and the J segment 5 bases; nucleotides outside the gene matches: 6. The CDR3 extends over 14 amino acids. The germline CDR1 and CDR2 sequences are MNHNY and SVGAGI (reference sequence). CDR3 loop: CASSKGQGNEKLFF. The CDR3 DNA sequence: TGTGCCAGTAGCAAGGGACAGGGGAATGAAAAACTGTTTTTT.

CDR3: CAISSQGSGGSETQYF. CDR3 bases: TGTGCCATCAGCTCACAGGGGTCGGGGGGGTCAGAGACCCAGTACTTC. V gene TRBV10-3 combines with J gene TRBJ2-5; weak D call: TRBD2 (8 bases). Trimming stripped 6 bases from V and 4 bases from J, with 21 bases between. Germline CDR1 reads ENHRY; CDR2 reads SYGVKD. The CDR3 is 16 amino acids.

The J gene is TRBJ1-1, the V gene TRBV19; D may be TRBD1 (5 bases). The V gene lost 5 bases and the J gene lost 3 bases, with 13 bases spanning the gap. The CDR3 sequence is 14 residues long. Germline V gene lookup returns CDR1 LNHDA and CDR2 SQIVND (reference sequence). The CDR3 is CASSPEGRDTEAFF. CDR3 DNA sequence: TGTGCCAGTAGTCCGGAGGGGCGCGACACTGAAGCTTTCTTT.

V gene TRBV5-4 combines with J gene TRBJ1-4; a weak D match, TRBD1 (5 bases). Germline V gene lookup returns CDR1 SGHNT and CDR2 YYREEE (reference sequence). The CDR3 runs to 16 residues. V lost 1 base and J lost 4, with 14 bases in between. The CDR3 nucleotides read TGTGCCAGCAGCTTGCTTTACAGCGGGGGTAATGAAAAACTGTTTTTT. Translated: CASSLLYSGGNEKLFF.

The chain couples TRBV7-9 to TRBJ2-1, with 10 bases identical to TRBD2. The CDR3 length is 14 residues. The ends lost 5 bases at V and 8 bases at J; junction bases unmatched: 6. Germline lookup yields CDR1 SEHNR and CDR2 FQNEAQ (reference sequence). CDR3 DNA sequence: TGTGCCAGCAGCAGAGGGACTAGCGCTGATGAGCAGTTCTTC. Protein sequence: CASSRGTSADEQFF.

The V gene is TRBV5-1, the J gene TRBJ2-7; 8 bases line up with TRBD1. In germline, CDR1 is SGHRS, CDR2 YFSETQ. V gave up 4 bases and J gave up 6 bases; unmatched junction bases: 9. This CDR3 is built from 14 residues. Here the CDR3 reads CASSAQGGGVEQYF. CDR3 sequence (DNA): TGCGCCAGCAGCGCACAGGGGGGCGGGGTCGAGCAGTACTTC.

The chain is built from TRBV10-1 and TRBJ2-1, with D tentatively TRBD2 (6 bases). The length of the CDR3 is 13 residues. The germline CDR1 and CDR2 sequences are WNHNN and SYGVQD (reference sequence). With 3 bases removed from V and 6 bases from J, the gap between germline ends came to 9 bases. The CDR3 protein is CASSDVGGNEQFF. CDR3 sequence (DNA): TGCGCCAGCAGTGATGTGGGGGGCAATGAGCAGTTCTTC.

The V call is TRBV9, the J call TRBJ1-1; 9 bases fit TRBD1. Trimming cost V 3 bases and J 5 bases; bases outside gene matches: 17. This CDR3 is 18 amino acids long. Germline V lookup: CDR1 SGDLS, CDR2 YYNGEE. The CDR3 DNA reads as TGTGCCAGCAGCGCCCCGCCGGGACAGGGTATATTGGGAACTGAAGCTTTCTTT. Its protein product is CASSAPPGQGILGTEAFF.

This rearrangement joins TRBV5-4 to TRBJ1-1; D is perhaps TRBD1 (5 bases). The CDR3 has 13 residues. With 7 bases removed from V and 0 bases from J, the gap between germline ends came to 10 bases. In germline, CDR1 is SGHNT, CDR2 YYREEE (reference sequence). The CDR3 protein is CASAGQMNTEAFF. CDR3 coding DNA: TGTGCCAGCGCGGGGCAGATGAACACTGAAGCTTTCTTT.

V and J are TRBV6-5 and TRBJ2-7; 7 positions match TRBD1. Germline V lookup: CDR1 MNHEY, CDR2 SVGAGI. The CDR3 loop spans 13 amino acids. J gave up 5 bases and V 6 bases, and 7 bases lay outside the gene matches. For the CDR3, the DNA is TGTGCCAGCAGGGCCGACAGGGTAAACGAGCAGTACTTC. This codes for CASRADRVNEQYF.

V is TRBV5-6 and J is TRBJ2-3, with 7 nucleotides matching TRBD1. V gave up 2 bases and J gave up 4 bases; unmatched junction bases: 10. Germline CDR1 SGHDT, CDR2 YYEEEE. This CDR3 is built from 16 residues. Here the CDR3 DNA reads TGTGCCAGCAGCTTTGCCCCGACAGGGCCTCCAGATACGCAGTATTTT. Its protein is CASSFAPTGPPDTQYF.

The chain carries TRBV7-3 and TRBJ2-3, with D maybe TRBD2 (5 bases). Trimming shortened V by 2 bases and J by 0 bases, and 12 bases separated the two germline ends. The CDR3 is 16 residues long. Per the germline V gene, CDR1 is SGHTA and CDR2 is FQGTGA. The DNA of the CDR3 is TGTGCCAGCAGCTTAGTCTCTGCGGGTAGCACAGATACGCAGTATTTT. This translates into CASSLVSAGSTDTQYF.

The CDR3 here is CASSLGTGVSPLHF. CDR3 in DNA: TGTGCCAGCAGCTTAGGGACAGGGGTTTCACCCCTCCACTTT. The V call is TRBV4-2, the J call TRBJ1-6, with 10 bases identical to TRBD1. There are 14 residues in the CDR3. The germline gives CDR1 LGHNA, CDR2 YNFKEQ. V lost 5 bases to trimming and J lost 9 bases; unmatched junction nucleotides: 4.

This clone was detected only a few times. Compared with germline, one end of the junction differs, possibly owing to a read error. V and J are TRBV7-9 and TRBJ1-1; D remains unclear. This CDR3 is 16 amino acids long. The germline V gene has CDR1 SEHNR and CDR2 FQNEAQ (reference sequence). CDR3 in DNA: TGTTCCAGCAGCCTAAGGGCGGGTGCGGGGAACACTGAAGCTTTCTTT. Translated: CSSSLRAGAGNTEAFF.

The rearrangement links TRBV6-1 to TRBJ1-1, with D possibly matching TRBD1 (6 bases). The CDR3 totals 13 residues. Germline V CDR1 and CDR2: MNHNS, SASEGT. Deletions cut 8 bases from V and 5 bases from J, with 15 bases between. CDR3 protein: CASRRGVGTEAFF. CDR3 nucleotides: TGTGCCAGCCGCAGGGGAGTAGGGACTGAAGCTTTCTTT.

V usage is TRBV27 and J usage is TRBJ1-2; TRBD1 matches 7 bases. From germline, CDR1 is MNHEY and CDR2 SMNVEV (reference sequence). J was trimmed by 4 bases and V by 5 bases; bases with no gene match: 4. This CDR3 comprises 13 residues. The CDR3 loop is CASSRTGIYGYTF. CDR3 nucleotides: TGTGCCAGCAGTCGGACAGGTATCTATGGCTACACCTTC.

The genes are TRBV12-5 and TRBJ1-1, with D perhaps matching TRBD1 (5 bases). CDR1 is LGHNT and CDR2 is FRNRAP in the germline V gene. Trimming removed 5 bases at V and 7 bases at J, with 23 bases between. CDR3 size: 16 residues. CDR3 sequence (DNA): TGTGCTAGTGGTCCCCACGGGGGGGAAGAAATTAATGAAGCTTTCTTT. Protein sequence: CASGPHGGEEINEAFF. Variable domain in full (rest from reference TRBV12-5 and TRBJ1-1): DARVTQTPRHKVTEMGQEVTMRCQPILGHNTVFWYRQTMMQGLELLAYFRNRAPLDDSGMPKDRFSAEMPDATLATLKIQPSEPRDSAVYFCASGPHGGEEINEAFFGQGTRLTVV.

The chain uses TRBV6-5 and TRBJ1-3; D is unclear. The V end lost 5 bases, the J end lost 10 bases, and 21 bases lay between the germline ends. In germline, CDR1 is MNHEY, CDR2 SVGAGI. The CDR3 sequence is 15 residues long. For the CDR3, the DNA is TGTGCCAGCAGTCGAGACCCCCGGGGTCAAGGGACCATATATTTT. Protein product: CASSRDPRGQGTIYF.

Only one count was recorded for this clone. The gene calls are TRBV2 and TRBJ2-6; tentatively, D is TRBD2 (6 bases). V lost 2 bases and J lost 3, with 11 bases in between. This CDR3 is built from 16 residues. In germline, CDR1 is SNHLY, CDR2 FYNNEI. The CDR3 region is CASSETWGGGANVLTF. The CDR3 DNA sequence: TGTGCCAGCAGTGAAACATGGGGAGGTGGGGCCAACGTCCTGACTTTC.

CDR3 sequence (DNA): TGCGCCAGCAGCTTGCAAGGCCGGACAGGGCTTAAGGCGAGCTCCTACAATGAGCAGTTCTTC. This encodes CASSLQGRTGLKASSYNEQFF. This sequence joins TRBV5-1 and TRBJ2-1; 8 bases are a match to TRBD1. The J segment lost 0 bases and the V segment lost 1 base, leaving 18 bases of the junction unmatched. The CDR3 loop spans 21 amino acids. Looked up from germline, CDR1 is SGHRS and CDR2 is YFSETQ.